This TCR beta chain was identified in a study of CD8+ T cells in alopecia areata. On the study more broadly: Dosing with tofacitinib proceeded for 6 to 18 months, followed by 6 months off drug.

Turning to this clone: In the same sample, other DNA sequences code for this CDR3.

Germline CDR1 SGHRS, CDR2 YFSETQ. This CDR3 comprises 13 residues. Trimming cost V 2 bases and J 0 bases, with 3 bases left between them. Treatment here: oral pan-JAK inhibitor, 5-10 mg twice daily. Once RNA had been extracted, it was reverse transcribed into cDNA to act as the sequencing template. Sequencing used immunoSEQ multiplex PCR; TCRdb keeps in-frame clones, though not all of them. The data show under 150,000 clones, with about 50% seen just once and approximately 0.46% held by the top ten. The genes are TRBV5-1 and TRBJ2-1; D ambiguous. The origin of this receptor is a human donor with alopecia areata. This material consisted of CD4+ T cells sorted from blood, taken at week 4, from a patient treated with tofacitinib. The CDR3 loop reads CASSLGSYNEQFF. The CDR3 nucleotides are TGCGCCAGCAGCTTAGGCTCCTACAATGAGCAGTTCTTC.